The 22 T cell receptor beta chains listed next were all sequenced from one sample in a study of circulating CD8 cells and anti-PD-1 response in melanoma. The QIAseq Immune Repertoire TCR panel built the libraries from approximately 15 ng of total RNA. TCRdb re-called the reads through MiXCR, storing one row per CDR3 protein. The sample yields around 600 distinct CDR3 sequences, about 6.9% seen once. Live CD3+CD8+TCRalphabeta+ cells were sorted into four subsets by PD-1 and/or TIGIT. The source was CD8+ T cells from PBMCs, collected at baseline or after one month of anti-PD-1 therapy (not recorded which). All receptors derive from a human donor with melanoma.

This clonotype is large (0.1 to 1%) in the sample. V usage is TRBV29-1 and J usage is TRBJ2-5; no clear D gene. The CDR3 is made up of 12 amino acids. Germline loops: CDR1 SQVTM, CDR2 ANQGSEA. V dropped 6 bases and J dropped 5 bases, with 13 bases sitting between them. CDR3 in DNA: TGCAGCGTCGCCTCGATAAGGGAGACCCAGTACTTC. This encodes CSVASIRETQYF. The full variable domain, its missing parts supplied by reference TRBV29-1 and TRBJ2-5, is SAVISQKPSRDICQRGTSLTIQCQVDSQVTMMFWYRQQPGQSLTLIATANQGSEATYESGFVIDKFPISRPNLTFSTLTVSNMSPEDSSIYLCSVASIRETQYFGPGTRLLVL.

This clonotype is labeled large. V and J are TRBV6-4 and TRBJ2-3; maybe TRBD2 (7 bases). Trimming shortened V by 0 bases and J by 5 bases, and 12 bases separated the two germline ends. Germline CDR1 and CDR2: MRHNA and SNTAGT. The CDR3 loop spans 15 amino acids. The CDR3 DNA sequence: TGTGCCAGCAGTGACTCCGGGGGGCCCGGAGATACGCAGTATTTT. Translating it yields CASSDSGGPGDTQYF.

This clonotype has more than one count but fewer than ten. The rearrangement uses TRBV20-1 and TRBJ2-7; 8 bases match TRBD1. CDR1 DFQATT and CDR2 SNEGSKA come from the germline V gene (reference sequence). This CDR3 has 16 amino acids. After removal of 1 base from V and 0 bases from J, the junction contained 8 bases not matched to a gene. The CDR3 DNA sequence: TGCAGTGCTAGAGCCCCCGCAGGGGGCTTCTCCTACGAGCAGTACTTC. Translation: CSARAPAGGFSYEQYF.

By sample share, this clonotype is medium-sized (0.01 to 0.1%). The V and J genes are TRBV29-1 and TRBJ2-3, with D possibly TRBD1 on 5 matching bases. The V gene lost 6 bases and the J gene lost 7 bases, with 8 bases spanning the gap. CDR1 and CDR2 (germline): SQVTM, ANQGSEA. This CDR3 has 10 amino acids. CDR3 coding DNA: TGCAGCGTGACAGAGTATACGCAGTATTTT. Translated: CSVTEYTQYF.

By sample share, this clonotype is large. The chain combines TRBV19 with TRBJ2-2, with D tentatively TRBD2 (6 bases). CDR3 size: 18 residues. Germline V gene lookup returns CDR1 LNHDA and CDR2 SQIVND (reference sequence). V was cut by 5 bases and J by 0 bases, with 19 bases left in between. The CDR3 DNA follows: TGTGCCAGTAGTCCCGACTCCATACGGGGGACGAACACCGGGGAGCTGTTTTTT. Translated, it gives CASSPDSIRGTNTGELFF.

This clonotype ranks as large (0.1 to 1%). The V gene is TRBV5-8, the J gene TRBJ2-1; tentative D call: TRBD1 (5 bases). The germline V gene encodes CDR1 SGHTS and CDR2 YDEGEE. The CDR3 totals 15 residues. V was clipped by 5 bases and J by 8 bases, with 20 bases between them. Here the CDR3 reads CASSYDKGGQYEQFF. The CDR3 region has the DNA TGTGCCAGCAGTTATGACAAGGGCGGACAATATGAGCAGTTCTTC.

This clonotype is categorized as medium-sized. CDR3 protein: CASSISDSGSYEQYF. Here the CDR3 DNA reads TGTGCCAGTAGTATAAGCGACAGCGGCTCCTACGAGCAGTACTTC. This chain connects TRBV19 to TRBJ2-7; either TRBD1 or TRBD2 may supply D (5 bases each). The CDR3 covers 15 residues. Trimming stripped 2 bases from V and 0 bases from J, with 11 bases between. Germline CDR1 is LNHDA and CDR2 is SQIVND (reference sequence).

CDR3 sequence (DNA): TGTGCCACCAGTGACAGGGATAGAGTCACCGGGGAGCTGTTTTTT. Protein: CATSDRDRVTGELFF. The chain has TRBV24-1 and TRBJ2-2; weak D call: TRBD1 (5 bases). V gave up 4 bases and J gave up 4 bases, with 12 bases separating them. This CDR3 is 15 amino acids long. Germline CDR1 KGHDR, CDR2 SFDVKD.

By proportion, this clonotype is large. V and J are TRBV28 and TRBJ2-3; TRBD1 might be the D (6 bases). Germline-derived CDR1 and CDR2 are MDHEN and SYDVKM. This CDR3 contains 14 residues. V was clipped by 6 bases and J by 7 bases, with 17 bases between them. CDR3 bases: TGTGCCAGCAGGGATTGGGGGACATCAAATACGCAGTATTTT. Translating gives CASRDWGTSNTQYF.

This clonotype is judged large. The chain carries TRBV18 and TRBJ2-1; D possibly corresponds to TRBD2 (5 bases). The CDR3 sequence is 16 residues long. V lost 8 bases, J lost 8 bases, and 25 bases lay in between. Germline V gene data show CDR1 as KGHSH and CDR2 as LQKENI. The CDR3 sequence is CASPPRATGPPDEQFF. CDR3 DNA sequence: TGTGCCAGCCCCCCGAGGGCCACGGGCCCCCCCGATGAGCAGTTCTTC.

This clonotype is labeled medium-sized. V and J are TRBV12-3 or TRBV12-4 and TRBJ1-5; no definite D call. Trimming shortened V by 2 bases and J by 11 bases, and 16 bases separated the two germline ends. This CDR3 contains 14 residues. Here the CDR3 DNA reads TGTGCCAGCAGTTTAAAAGGCGCCGTTGAGACCCAGCATTTT. Translating it yields CASSLKGAVETQHF.

This clonotype rates as large. The chain has TRBV4-2 and TRBJ1-1, with D unresolved. There are 14 residues in the CDR3. Germline-derived CDR1 and CDR2 are LGHNA and YNFKEQ. With 4 bases removed from V and 6 bases from J, the gap between germline ends came to 15 bases. Here the CDR3 DNA reads TGTGCCAGCAGCCCAAGAGAGGGTGTGCCTGAAGCTTTCTTT. Its protein product is CASSPREGVPEAFF.

In its sample, this clonotype is large. CDR3 sequence (DNA): TGTGCCAGTAGTATATTCCAGGGGTCCGGGGCCAACGTCCTGACTTTC. This encodes CASSIFQGSGANVLTF. The V call is TRBV19, the J call TRBJ2-6, with D possibly being TRBD1 (6 bases). Looked up from germline, CDR1 is LNHDA and CDR2 is SQIVND (reference sequence). Between the trimmed V and J ends, which lost 2 bases and 4 bases, there was a span of 12 bases. This CDR3 is 16 amino acids long.

By share, this clonotype ranks as large. The chain is built from TRBV2 and TRBJ1-1; no firm D call. Trimming stripped 1 base from V and 6 bases from J, with 6 bases between. The CDR3 consists of 12 residues. In germline, CDR1 is SNHLY, CDR2 FYNNEI. The CDR3 DNA reads as TGTGCCAGCAGTGAAGAAAGGGCTGAAGCTTTCTTT. It is translated as CASSEERAEAFF.

This clonotype qualifies as medium-sized. This sequence joins TRBV6-1 and TRBJ2-1, with 10 nucleotides matching TRBD2. The germline CDR1 and CDR2 sequences are MNHNS and SASEGT. The V and J ends lost 7 bases and 9 bases, in that order; junction bases with no gene match: 12. The CDR3 length is 15 residues. The CDR3 loop is CASNEESGGAAEQFF. DNA for the CDR3: TGTGCCAGCAACGAGGAGAGCGGGGGGGCGGCTGAGCAGTTCTTC.

By sample fraction, this clonotype is medium-sized. The V and J genes are TRBV28 and TRBJ2-2; no definite D call. The germline CDR1 and CDR2 sequences are MDHEN and SYDVKM. This CDR3 contains 15 residues. Trimming pared 4 bases from V and 5 bases from J, leaving 14 bases between. In DNA form, the CDR3 reads TGTGCCAGCAGTTCTGGTCTGGGGTTTACCGGGGAGCTGTTTTTT. It translates to CASSSGLGFTGELFF.

This clonotype ranks as large. The rearrangement joins TRBV7-6 to TRBJ2-7; D may correspond to TRBD1 or TRBD2 (5 bases each). There are 15 residues in the CDR3. Trimming took 5 bases from V and 1 from J, leaving 15 bases between them. The germline V gene encodes CDR1 SGHVS and CDR2 FNYEAQ. The CDR3 sequence: CASSPQPGGSYEQYF. In DNA form, the CDR3 reads TGTGCCAGCAGCCCACAACCTGGGGGTTCCTACGAGCAGTACTTC.

As for this clonotype: A clone one base away is much larger, so this may be a read error. This chain links TRBV19 with TRBJ2-3; 11 nucleotides match TRBD2. Germline-derived CDR1 and CDR2 are LNHDA and SQIVND (reference sequence). This CDR3 is 16 amino acids long. The CDR3 DNA sequence: TGTGCCAGTAGTATCATAGCGGGGGGGCCGTCAGATACGCCGTATTTT. This encodes CASSIIAGGPSDTPYF.

By its share, this clonotype is large. The rearrangement uses TRBV27 and TRBJ2-7; 9 bases are shared with TRBD1. The CDR3 extends over 14 amino acids. Trimming cost V 3 bases and J 3 bases; bases outside gene matches: 3. From germline, CDR1 is MNHEY and CDR2 SMNVEV (reference sequence). The CDR3 sequence: CASSLGQGGYEQYF. DNA of the CDR3: TGTGCCAGCAGTTTGGGACAGGGAGGCTACGAGCAGTACTTC.

Within the sample, this clonotype is large. This chain connects TRBV19 to TRBJ2-7, with D possibly TRBD1 on 6 matching bases. The germline V gene has CDR1 LNHDA and CDR2 SQIVND (reference sequence). This CDR3 is built from 12 residues. The V and J ends lost 11 bases and 0 bases respectively, with 11 bases between them. The CDR3 loop is CADDRSSYEQYF. CDR3 coding DNA: TGTGCCGACGACAGGAGCTCCTACGAGCAGTACTTC.

By share, this clonotype ranks as medium-sized. The rearrangement uses TRBV19 and TRBJ2-2; no clear D. Trimming shortened V by 6 bases and J by 2 bases, and 22 bases separated the two germline ends. The germline CDR1 and CDR2 sequences are LNHDA and SQIVND (reference sequence). CDR3 length: 18 amino acids. The CDR3 DNA is TGTGCCAGTAGCTTCCCGGGTCCTCTTCTCCTTAACACCGGGGAGCTGTTTTTT. This codes for CASSFPGPLLLNTGELFF.

This clonotype is large within its sample. V is TRBV7-2 and J is TRBJ2-5, with no clear D. CDR1 is SGHTA and CDR2 is FQGNSA in the germline V gene. CDR3 length: 13 residues. The V end was cut by 1 base, the J end by 4 bases, with 7 bases between. CDR3 coding DNA: TGTGCCAGCAGCTTAGATCTAGGAGAGACCCAGTACTTC. It yields the protein CASSLDLGETQYF. The variable domain in full, completed from reference TRBV7-2 and TRBJ2-5, reads GAGVSQSPSNKVTEKGKDVELRCDPISGHTALYWYRQSLGQGLEFLIYFQGNSAPDKSGLPSDRFSAERTGGSVSTLTIQRTQQEDSAVYLCASSLDLGETQYFGPGTRLLVL.